These 2 T cell receptor beta chains came from one sample sequenced in a study of control samples from healthy donors and cancer patients. Only in-frame clones appear in the TCRdb table, and some are missing; sequencing was by immunoSEQ multiplex PCR. The sample lists tens of thousands of clones, 75% to 90% occurring once. Sequencing was done on a sample of PBMCs. The receptors stem from a woman between 45 and 65 years old with colorectal cancer.

The table lists this clone with a few counts. The chain is built from TRBV6-1 and TRBJ1-2, with TRBD1 identical over 8 bases. V dropped 1 base and J dropped 8; count of bases not matched to a gene: 15. Germline lookup yields CDR1 MNHNS and CDR2 SASEGT. The CDR3 totals 17 residues. DNA for the CDR3: TGTGCCAGCAGTGAAGAGGCCTTAGGCAGGGGGCAAGAGGGCTACACCTTC. Its translation is CASSEEALGRGQEGYTF.

V gene TRBV24-1 combines with J gene TRBJ2-7; perhaps TRBD1 as D (6 bases). The germline V gene has CDR1 KGHDR and CDR2 SFDVKD. V was pared by 7 bases and J by 0 bases, with 9 bases between. This CDR3 spans 13 amino acids. The CDR3 DNA reads TGTGCCACCAGCACAGGGAGCTCCTACGAGCAGTACGTC. Amino acids: CATSTGSSYEQYV.